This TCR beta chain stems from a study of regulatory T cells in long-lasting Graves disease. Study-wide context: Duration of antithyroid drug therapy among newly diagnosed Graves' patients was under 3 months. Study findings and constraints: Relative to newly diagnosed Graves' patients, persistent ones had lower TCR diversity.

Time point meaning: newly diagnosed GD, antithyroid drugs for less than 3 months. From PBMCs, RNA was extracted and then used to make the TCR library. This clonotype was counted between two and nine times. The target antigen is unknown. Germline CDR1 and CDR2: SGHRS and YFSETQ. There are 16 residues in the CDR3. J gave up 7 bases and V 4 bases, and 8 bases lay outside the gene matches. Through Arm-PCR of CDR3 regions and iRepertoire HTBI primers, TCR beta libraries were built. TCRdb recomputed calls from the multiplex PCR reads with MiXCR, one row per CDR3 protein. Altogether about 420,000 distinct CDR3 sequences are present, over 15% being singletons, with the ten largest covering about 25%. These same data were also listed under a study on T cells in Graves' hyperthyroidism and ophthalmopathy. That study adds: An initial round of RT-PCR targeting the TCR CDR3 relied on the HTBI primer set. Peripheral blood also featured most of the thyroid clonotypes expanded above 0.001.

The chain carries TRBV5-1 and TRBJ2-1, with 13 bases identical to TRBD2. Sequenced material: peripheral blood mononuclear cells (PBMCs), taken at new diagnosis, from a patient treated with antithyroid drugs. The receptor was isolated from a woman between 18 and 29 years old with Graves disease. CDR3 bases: TGCGCCAGCAGCATGGGACTAGCGGGGATGGGGAATGAGCAGTTCTTC. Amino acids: CASSMGLAGMGNEQFF.